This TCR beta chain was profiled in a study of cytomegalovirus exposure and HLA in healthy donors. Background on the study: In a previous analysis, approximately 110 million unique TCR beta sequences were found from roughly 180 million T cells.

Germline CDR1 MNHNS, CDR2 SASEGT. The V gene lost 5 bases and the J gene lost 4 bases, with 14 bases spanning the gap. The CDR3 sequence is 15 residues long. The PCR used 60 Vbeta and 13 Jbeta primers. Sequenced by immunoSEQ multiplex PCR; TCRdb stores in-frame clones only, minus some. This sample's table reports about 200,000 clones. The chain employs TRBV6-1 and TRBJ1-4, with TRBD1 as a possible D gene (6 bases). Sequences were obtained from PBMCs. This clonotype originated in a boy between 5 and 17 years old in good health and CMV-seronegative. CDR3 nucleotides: TGTGCCAGCAGTATGCAGGGGCCCTATAATGAAAAACTGTTTTTT. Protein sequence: CASSMQGPYNEKLFF.